A selection of T cell receptor beta chains follows, all from one sample in a study of T cell responses to AZD1222 COVID-19 vaccine. Some clones are missing from TCRdb's copy, which holds only in-frame ones; the method was immunoSEQ multiplex PCR. Found here are roughly 99,000 clones, 75% to 95% of them singletons; the top ten hold roughly 5.6%. Sequenced here: peripheral blood, sampled 28 days after the second AZD1222 dose. The source of these receptors is an adult who received the AZD1222 COVID-19 vaccine. Both conserved end residues are part of each CDR3. The D gene is left open where the match is weak. Clone size is given for some rows only: seen once, a few or many times, or a class if the clone is expanded.

size | J | D | V | DNA | CDR3
- | TRBJ1-1 | - | TRBV24-1 | TGTGCCACCAGGGCAGACAGCACTTTCTTT | CATRADSTFF
- | TRBJ1-6 | - | TRBV28 | TGTGCCAGCAAGGACAGCTATAATTCACCCCTCCACTTT | CASKDSYNSPLHF
- | TRBJ1-1 | - | TRBV30 | TGTGCCTGGAGGCACAGGGTCATGAACACTGAAGCTTTCTTT | CAWRHRVMNTEAFF
- | TRBJ1-2 | - | TRBV6-5 | TGTGCCAGCAGTTACTCGGCGACAGTCCCTTATGGCTACACCTTC | CASSYSATVPYGYTF
- | TRBJ2-7 | - | TRBV28 | TGTGCCAGCCCACCTCCGGCGCGAAGGGGGAAGTGGGACGAGCAGTACTTC | CASPPPARRGKWDEQYF
- | TRBJ1-3 | - | TRBV27 | TGTGCCAGCAGTTTTCAGGCGCCCGATTCAGAGATGAACACCATATATTTT | CASSFQAPDSEMNTIYF
- | TRBJ1-5 | - | TRBV4-1 | TGCGCCAGCAGCCCTACAAGGCGGATGGGCGGGGTATTTGGCAATCAGCCCCAGCATTTT | CASSPTRRMGGVFGNQPQHF
once | TRBJ2-1 | - | TRBV28 | TGTGCCACTCGGCCGGCGGGGGCCTCCTACAATGAGCAGTTCTTC | CATRPAGASYNEQFF
- | TRBJ1-2 | - | TRBV10-3 | TGTGCCATCAGTGGGTCGGTTAGGGATCGGGGATTCAACTATGGCTACACCTTC | CAISGSVRDRGFNYGYTF
- | TRBJ1-1 | - | TRBV10-3 | TGTGCCATCAGTGTGCAGGGCCCGAACACTGAAGCTTTCTTT | CAISVQGPNTEAFF
- | TRBJ2-5 | - | TRBV5-1 | TGCGCCAGCAACTCACAAGCAGGGTACCAAGAGACCCAGTACTTC | CASNSQAGYQETQYF
once | TRBJ1-2 | - | TRBV6-1 | TGTGCCAGCAGTGAAGCGAGGGGGTCCTATGGCTACACCTTC | CASSEARGSYGYTF
- | TRBJ2-1 | - | TRBV11-2 | TGTGCCAGCAGCTTCAATGAGCAGTTCTTC | CASSFNEQFF
- | TRBJ2-6 | - | TRBV10-3 | TGTGCCATCAACGGGGCTGGGGCCAACGTCCTGACTTTC | CAINGAGANVLTF
- | TRBJ2-7 | - | TRBV24-1 | TGTGCCACCAGTGATCCCTCCCTGGGATACGAGCAGTACTTC | CATSDPSLGYEQYF
- | TRBJ2-2 | TRBD1 | TRBV27 | TGTGCCATCCGGACAGGGTCAGCCGGGGAGCTGTTTTTT | CAIRTGSAGELFF
- | TRBJ2-1 | TRBD2 | TRBV10-1 | TGCGCCAGCAGTGAGGTTTCCCTAGCGGGATATATCAATGAGCAGTTCTTC | CASSEVSLAGYINEQFF
- | TRBJ1-5 | - | TRBV19 | TGTGCCAGTAGTAGGGTCGGTCGGGGCTCTAATCAGCCCCAGCATTTT | CASSRVGRGSNQPQHF
- | TRBJ1-4 | - | TRBV7-7 | TGTGCTAGCAGTCTATTGGGCCCAGGAAATGAAAAACTGTTTTTT | CASSLLGPGNEKLFF
many | TRBJ2-7 | TRBD2 | TRBV6-1 | TGTGCCAGCAGTGAAGTAGCGGGGGGGCAGAACGAGCAGTACTTC | CASSEVAGGQNEQYF
- | TRBJ1-3 | TRBD1 | TRBV3-1/TRBV3-2 | TGTGCCAGCAGCCAAGGGGACAGGGGGAGAGGATGGTCCCTCCTGGCAGATGGAAACACCATATATTTT | CASSQGDRGRGWSLLADGNTIYF
- | TRBJ1-2 | TRBD1 | TRBV19 | TGTGCCAGTAGTATAGGACCCGGGACAGGGATCCATGGCTACACCTTC | CASSIGPGTGIHGYTF